This T cell receptor beta chain is from a study of CD8 T cell repertoires and HIV-1 epitope variants. Study details: Separate wells received one of Twenty-five Gag or Nef variant peptides. IL-2, IL-7 and IL-15 were added on days 3 and 7 of roughly 10-day cultures. Autologous T cell-negative cells served as antigen-presenting cells in equal numbers. Epitopes were three Gag families plus Nef HW9 and YT9.

This CDR3 has 15 amino acids. Germline V gene data show CDR1 as SGHAT and CDR2 as FQNNGV. The V and J ends lost 1 base and 7 bases, in that order; junction bases with no gene match: 7. This clone was observed a few times. What it binds is not known. This table comes from immunoSEQ multiplex PCR, and its TCRdb copy is limited to in-frame clones, with some not included. The table lists approximately 5,000 clones, 66% of them singletons. The source is a male donor with HIV. The material sequenced was cultured CD8+ T cells derived from PBMCs. This chain links TRBV11-2 with TRBJ2-1, with 7 positions matching TRBD1. The CDR3 protein is CASSLVRGILNEQFF. In DNA form, the CDR3 reads TGTGCCAGCAGCTTAGTCAGGGGGATTTTAAATGAGCAGTTCTTC.